One T cell receptor (beta chain) is described in this entry. Germline CDR1 and CDR2: SGHRS and YFSETQ. The CDR3 has 15 residues. V gave up 3 bases and J gave up 5 bases; unmatched junction bases: 7. The record originates from a study of blood T cell repertoires in COVID-19. Study context: The study drew acute and convalescent COVID-19 samples from the United States, Italy and Spain. In each case, the material was cDNA or gDNA derived from T cells, B-cell-depleted T cells, or PBMCs.

Methods used by the authors: Estimated nucleated cell counts came from reference gene primer amplification. Assay: immunoSEQ multiplex PCR; the TCRdb copy retains only in-frame clones and omits some. The V and J calls and clone size are taken from that table; D and trimming were inferred from the DNA. The sample comprises 150,000 to 200,000 clones, almost 80% of which are singletons, and approximately 15% rests with the top ten. The sequencing sample was made of peripheral blood. This receptor was identified in a man between 60 and 70 years old with active or convalescent COVID-19. The gene calls are TRBV5-1 and TRBJ2-7; TRBD2 agrees at 11 bases. Here the CDR3 reads CASSSGLAVENEQYF. The CDR3 DNA sequence: TGCGCCAGCAGCTCGGGACTAGCGGTGGAAAACGAGCAGTACTTC.